The T cell receptor beta chain under discussion was sequenced for a study of CD8+ T cells in alopecia areata. Study context: The drug, oral tofacitinib, was given to treated patients at 5 to 10 mg twice daily.

Germline V gene sequence: CDR1 SGHTA, CDR2 FQGNSA. This CDR3 spans 12 amino acids. V lost 4 bases, J lost 6 bases, and 7 bases lay in between. This clone was counted a single time. Its matching antigen is unknown. Treatment of the sample: oral pan-JAK inhibitor, 5-10 mg twice daily. RNA extraction was followed by reverse transcription into cDNA, which acted as the sequencing template. Assay: immunoSEQ multiplex PCR; the TCRdb copy retains only in-frame clones and omits some. The table shows about 87,000 clones, with 60% to 80% occurring only once. Study-wide results and caveats: Clonality was higher in lesional than normal scalp, especially in alopecia totalis/universalis.

The chain carries TRBV7-2 and TRBJ2-1; D call uncertain. The source was CD8+ T cells sorted from blood, collected at week 44, from a patient treated with tofacitinib. The source is a human donor with alopecia areata. As DNA, the CDR3 is TGTGCCAGCAGCTCCGCGTCCAATGAGCAGTTCTTC. This gives the protein CASSSASNEQFF. The entire variable domain, with the rest obtained from reference TRBV7-2 and TRBJ2-1, is as follows: GAGVSQSPSNKVTEKGKDVELRCDPISGHTALYWYRQSLGQGLEFLIYFQGNSAPDKSGLPSDRFSAERTGGSVSTLTIQRTQQEDSAVYLCASSSASNEQFFGPGTRLTVL.